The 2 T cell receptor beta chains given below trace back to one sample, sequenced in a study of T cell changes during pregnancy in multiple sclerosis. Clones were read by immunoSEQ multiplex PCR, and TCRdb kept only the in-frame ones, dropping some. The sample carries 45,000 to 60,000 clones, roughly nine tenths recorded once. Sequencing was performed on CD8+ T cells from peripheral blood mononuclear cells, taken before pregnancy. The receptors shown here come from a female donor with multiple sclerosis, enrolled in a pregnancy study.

CDR3 in DNA: TGTGCCACCGAGGCCGACGAGAATACGCAGTATTTT. It translates to CATEADENTQYF. The chain employs TRBV2 and TRBJ2-3, with D unclear. Germline V gene data show CDR1 as SNHLY and CDR2 as FYNNEI. V was pared by 10 bases and J by 7 bases, with 15 bases between. This CDR3 comprises 12 residues.

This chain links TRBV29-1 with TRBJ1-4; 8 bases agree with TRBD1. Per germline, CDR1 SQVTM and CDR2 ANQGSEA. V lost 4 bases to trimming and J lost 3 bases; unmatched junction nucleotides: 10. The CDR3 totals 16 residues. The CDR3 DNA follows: TGCAGCGTTGGTTGGACAGGGATTTCGGCTAATGAAAAACTGTTTTTT. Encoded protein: CSVGWTGISANEKLFF.